One TCR beta chain is described in this entry. The target antigen is unknown. Unique molecular identifiers were built into the TCR beta cDNA libraries. T cells numbering about 0.85 to 11 million yielded cDNA molecules that totaled about 500,000. TCRdb re-called the PCR reads with MiXCR, one entry per CDR3 protein. Of almost 700,000 distinct CDR3 sequences listed, 55% to 60% were seen once; the top ten hold roughly 12%. This sample stems from a study of post-analysis software for immune sequencing data. Study summary: Relapsing-remitting, secondary progressive and progressive-relapsing forms made up the multiple sclerosis disease courses.

This CDR3 contains 14 residues. Germline-derived CDR1 and CDR2 are DFQATT and SNEGSKA (reference sequence). Points from the study as a whole: There were five TRBV segments more frequent in patients than controls, and TRBV5-6, TRBV5-1 and TRBV20-1 were among them. Those samples that were prepared in the same batch co-clustered strongly by F measure.

V gene TRBV20-1 combines with J gene TRBJ1-1; D is perhaps TRBD1 (6 bases). The TCR sequence derives from a girl aged 2-9 years with multiple sclerosis. The material sequenced was blood. CDR3 sequence: CSLLGGRRGTEAFF. In nucleotides, the CDR3 is TGCAGCCTACTTGGGGGGCGCCGAGGCACTGAAGCTTTCTTT.